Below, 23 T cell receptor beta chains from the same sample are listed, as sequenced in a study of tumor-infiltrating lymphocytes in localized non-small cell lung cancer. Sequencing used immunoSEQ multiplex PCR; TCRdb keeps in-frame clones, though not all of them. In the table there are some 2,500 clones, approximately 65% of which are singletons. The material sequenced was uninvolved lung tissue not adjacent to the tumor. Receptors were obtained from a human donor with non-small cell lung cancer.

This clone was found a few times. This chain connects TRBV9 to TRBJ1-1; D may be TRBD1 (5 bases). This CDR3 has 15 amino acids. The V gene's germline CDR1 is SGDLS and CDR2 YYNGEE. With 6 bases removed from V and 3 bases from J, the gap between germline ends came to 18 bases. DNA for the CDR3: TGTGCCAGCACCCCGGGCGATGGGGGTCACACTGAAGCTTTCTTT. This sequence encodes CASTPGDGGHTEAFF.

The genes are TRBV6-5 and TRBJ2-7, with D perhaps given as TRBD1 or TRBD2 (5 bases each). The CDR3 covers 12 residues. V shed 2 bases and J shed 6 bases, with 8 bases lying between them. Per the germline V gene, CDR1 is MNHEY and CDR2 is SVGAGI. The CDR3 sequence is CASSYTGLEQYF. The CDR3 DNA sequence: TGTGCCAGCAGTTACACGGGGCTCGAGCAGTACTTC.

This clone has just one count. CDR3: CASSLNDISYNEQFF. For the CDR3, the DNA is TGCGCCAGCAGCTTGAATGACATCTCCTACAATGAGCAGTTCTTC. The chain links TRBV5-1 to TRBJ2-1; no definite D call. This CDR3 has 15 amino acids. Germline V gene sequence: CDR1 SGHRS, CDR2 YFSETQ. V was pared by 1 base and J by 0 bases, with 8 bases between.

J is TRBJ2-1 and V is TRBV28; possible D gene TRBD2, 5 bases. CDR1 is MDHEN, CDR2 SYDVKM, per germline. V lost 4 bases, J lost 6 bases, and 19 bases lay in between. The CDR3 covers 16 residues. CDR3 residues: CASSSLRRAATNEQFF. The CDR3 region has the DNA TGTGCCAGCAGTTCCCTTCGGCGGGCGGCGACCAATGAGCAGTTCTTC. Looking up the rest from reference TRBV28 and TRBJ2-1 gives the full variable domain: DVKVTQSSRYLVKRTGEKVFLECVQDMDHENMFWYRQDPGLGLRLIYFSYDVKMKEKGDIPEGYSVSREKKERFSLILESASTNQTSMYLCASSSLRRAATNEQFFGPGTRLTVL.

The CDR3 here is CASSKLAYEQYF. The CDR3 nucleotides read TGTGCCAGCAGCAAGCTGGCCTACGAGCAGTACTTC. This chain connects TRBV5-5 to TRBJ2-7; D is ambiguous. This CDR3 comprises 12 residues. With 4 bases removed from V and 2 bases from J, the gap between germline ends came to 7 bases. Per the germline V gene, CDR1 is SGHKS and CDR2 is YYEKEE (reference sequence).

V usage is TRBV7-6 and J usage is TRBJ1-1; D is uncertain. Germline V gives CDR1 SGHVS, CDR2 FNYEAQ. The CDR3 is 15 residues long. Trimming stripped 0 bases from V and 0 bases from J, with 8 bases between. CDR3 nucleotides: TGTGCCAGCAGCTTAGCGACACAGTTGAACACTGAAGCTTTCTTT. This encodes CASSLATQLNTEAFF.

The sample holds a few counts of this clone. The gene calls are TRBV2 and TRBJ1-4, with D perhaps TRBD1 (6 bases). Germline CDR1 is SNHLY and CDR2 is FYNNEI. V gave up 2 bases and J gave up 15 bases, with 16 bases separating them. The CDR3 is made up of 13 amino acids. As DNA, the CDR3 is TGTGCCAGCAGTGAACGGCAGGGGTTGCTGATGTTTTTT. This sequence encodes CASSERQGLLMFF.

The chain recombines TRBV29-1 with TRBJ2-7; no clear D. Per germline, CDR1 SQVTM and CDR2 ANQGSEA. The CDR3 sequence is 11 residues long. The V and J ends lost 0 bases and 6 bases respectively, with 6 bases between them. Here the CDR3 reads CSVEDRLEQYF. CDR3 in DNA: TGCAGCGTTGAAGACCGTCTCGAGCAGTACTTC.

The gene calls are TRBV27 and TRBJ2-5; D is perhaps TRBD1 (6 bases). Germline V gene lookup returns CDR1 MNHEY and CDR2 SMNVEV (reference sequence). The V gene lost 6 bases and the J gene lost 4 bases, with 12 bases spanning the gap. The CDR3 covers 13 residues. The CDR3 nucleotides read TGTGCCAGCAGCACTCAGGGGTCAGAGACCCAGTACTTC. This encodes CASSTQGSETQYF.

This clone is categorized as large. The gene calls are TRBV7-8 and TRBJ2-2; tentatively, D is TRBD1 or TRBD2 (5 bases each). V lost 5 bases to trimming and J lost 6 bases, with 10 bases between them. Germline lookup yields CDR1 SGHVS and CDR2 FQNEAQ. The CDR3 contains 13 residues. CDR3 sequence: CASSRDRAGELFF. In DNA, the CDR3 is TGTGCCAGCAGCCGGGACCGAGCCGGGGAGCTGTTTTTT.

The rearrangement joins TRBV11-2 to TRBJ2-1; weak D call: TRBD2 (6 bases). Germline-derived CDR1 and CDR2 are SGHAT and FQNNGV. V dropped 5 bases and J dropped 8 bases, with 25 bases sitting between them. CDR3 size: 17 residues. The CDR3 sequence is CASSPGLGAQLRDEQFF. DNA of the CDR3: TGTGCCAGCAGCCCGGGACTGGGAGCCCAACTGAGAGATGAGCAGTTCTTC.

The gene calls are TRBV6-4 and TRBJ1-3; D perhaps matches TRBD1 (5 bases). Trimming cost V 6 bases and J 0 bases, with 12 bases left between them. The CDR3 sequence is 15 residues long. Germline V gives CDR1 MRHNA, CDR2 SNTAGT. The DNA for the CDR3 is TGTGCCAGCAGCCCTACAGGAGACTCTGGAAACACCATATATTTT. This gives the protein CASSPTGDSGNTIYF.

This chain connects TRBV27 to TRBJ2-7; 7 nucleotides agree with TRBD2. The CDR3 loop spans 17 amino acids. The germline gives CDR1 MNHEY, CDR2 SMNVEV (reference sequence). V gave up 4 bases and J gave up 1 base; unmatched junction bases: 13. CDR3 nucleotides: TGTGCCAGCAGTTATCAACTAGGTCCCGGGGGGTCCTACGAGCAGTACTTC. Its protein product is CASSYQLGPGGSYEQYF.

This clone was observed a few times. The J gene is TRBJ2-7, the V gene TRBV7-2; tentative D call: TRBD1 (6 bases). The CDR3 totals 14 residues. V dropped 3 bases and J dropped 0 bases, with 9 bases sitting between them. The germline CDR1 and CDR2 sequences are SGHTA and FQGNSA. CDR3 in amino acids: CASSFRDTSYEQYF. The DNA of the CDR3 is TGTGCCAGCAGCTTTAGGGACACCTCCTACGAGCAGTACTTC.

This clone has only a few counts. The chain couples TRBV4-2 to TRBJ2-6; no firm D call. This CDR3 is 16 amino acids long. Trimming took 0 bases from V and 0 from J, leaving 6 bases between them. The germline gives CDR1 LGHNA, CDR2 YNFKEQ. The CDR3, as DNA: TGTGCCAGCAGCCAAGATATCAGCTCTGGGGCCAACGTCCTGACTTTC. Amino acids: CASSQDISSGANVLTF.

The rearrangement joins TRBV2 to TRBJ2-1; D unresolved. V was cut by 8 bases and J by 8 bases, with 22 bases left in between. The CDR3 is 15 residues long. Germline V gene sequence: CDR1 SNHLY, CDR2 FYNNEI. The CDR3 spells CASVFAVGLGDEQFF. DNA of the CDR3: TGTGCCAGCGTGTTCGCCGTGGGCCTAGGCGATGAGCAGTTCTTC.

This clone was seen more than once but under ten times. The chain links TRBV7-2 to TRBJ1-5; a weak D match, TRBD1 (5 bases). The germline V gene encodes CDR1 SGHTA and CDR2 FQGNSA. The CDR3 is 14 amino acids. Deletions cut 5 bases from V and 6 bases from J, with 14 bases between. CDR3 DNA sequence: TGTGCCAGCAGCGATCAGGGTTTCGCTCAGCCCCAGCATTTT. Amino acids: CASSDQGFAQPQHF.

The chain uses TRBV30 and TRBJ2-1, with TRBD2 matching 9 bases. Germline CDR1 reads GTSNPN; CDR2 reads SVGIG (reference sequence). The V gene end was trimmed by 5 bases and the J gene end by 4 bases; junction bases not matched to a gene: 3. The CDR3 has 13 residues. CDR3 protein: CAWVSGGYNEQFF. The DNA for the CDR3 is TGTGCCTGGGTTAGCGGGGGATACAATGAGCAGTTCTTC. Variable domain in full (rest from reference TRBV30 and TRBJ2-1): SQTIHQWPATLVQPVGSPLSLECTVEGTSNPNLYWYRQAAGRGLQLLFYSVGIGQISSEVPQNLSASRPQDRQFILSSKKLLLSDSGFYLCAWVSGGYNEQFFGPGTRLTVL.

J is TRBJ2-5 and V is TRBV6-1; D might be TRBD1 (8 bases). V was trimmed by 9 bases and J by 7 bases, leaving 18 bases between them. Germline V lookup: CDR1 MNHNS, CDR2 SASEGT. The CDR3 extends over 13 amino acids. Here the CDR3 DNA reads TGTGCCAGTAACAGGGGGGGTGAAGGGACCCAGTACTTC. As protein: CASNRGGEGTQYF.

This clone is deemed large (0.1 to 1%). CDR3 DNA sequence: TGTGCCAGCAGACCGAATTCCGGGACGAACTATGGCTACACCTTC. As protein: CASRPNSGTNYGYTF. This chain joins TRBV2 and TRBJ1-2; D is perhaps TRBD1 (5 bases). With 6 bases removed from V and 2 bases from J, the gap between germline ends came to 16 bases. CDR3 length: 15 amino acids. The germline V gene has CDR1 SNHLY and CDR2 FYNNEI.

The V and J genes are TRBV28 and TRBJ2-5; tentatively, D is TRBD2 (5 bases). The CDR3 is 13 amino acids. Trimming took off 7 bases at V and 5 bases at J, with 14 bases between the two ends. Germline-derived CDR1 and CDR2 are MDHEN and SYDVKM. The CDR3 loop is CASIPASMETQYF. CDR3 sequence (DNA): TGTGCCAGCATCCCCGCTAGCATGGAGACCCAGTACTTC.

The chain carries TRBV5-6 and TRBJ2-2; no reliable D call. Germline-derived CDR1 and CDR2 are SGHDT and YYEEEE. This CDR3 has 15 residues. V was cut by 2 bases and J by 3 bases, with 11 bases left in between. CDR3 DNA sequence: TGTGCCAGCAGCTTCGGTAATAGCTACACCGGGGAGCTGTTTTTT. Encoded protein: CASSFGNSYTGELFF.

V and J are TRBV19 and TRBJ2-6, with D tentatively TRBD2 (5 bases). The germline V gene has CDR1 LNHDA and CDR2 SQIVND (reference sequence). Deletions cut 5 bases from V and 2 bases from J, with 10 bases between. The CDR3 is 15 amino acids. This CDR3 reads CASSSQEAGANVLTF. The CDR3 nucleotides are TGTGCCAGTAGTTCCCAGGAGGCTGGGGCCAACGTCCTGACTTTC.